This entry describes one T cell receptor beta chain. No antigen is known for it. This specimen belongs to a study of early T cells in non-severe SARS-CoV-2 infection. The wider study: Sequencing input comprised bulk RNA from unsorted whole blood; chain pairing was not available.

From the 5' RACE reads, TCRdb called clonotypes with MiXCR, one entry per CDR3 protein. The sample comprises about 71,000 distinct CDR3 sequences, roughly 13% of which are singletons, and around 15% rests with the top ten. Study-level results: CD4 and private specificities were missed by VDJdb matching, which favored anti-spike CD8 responses.

The CDR3 is made up of 14 amino acids. J was trimmed by 6 bases and V by 4 bases; bases with no gene match: 6. CDR1 is MNHEY and CDR2 is SVGEGT in the germline V gene. This clonotype originated in an adult who was a healthcare worker with PCR-confirmed SARS-CoV-2 infection or an uninfected control (not recorded which). The chain uses TRBV6-2 or TRBV6-3 and TRBJ1-5, with TRBD1 matching 7 bases. Sequencing used whole blood. DNA of the CDR3: TGTGCCAGCAGTTTCCCAGGGGGAGGTCAGCCCCAGCATTTT. Its translation: CASSFPGGGQPQHF.